The present entry profiles one TCR beta chain with its context. Its specificity is unknown. Healthy donors had no documented immune events, such as infections, while sampled. The V gene lost 5 bases and the J gene lost 3 bases, with 7 bases spanning the gap. CDR1 is ENHRY and CDR2 is SYGVKD in the germline V gene. This CDR3 is 12 amino acids long. This sample was taken from a study of identifying expanded T cells in peripheral blood. General observations from the study: Across healthy donors, higher total template counts meant significantly greater approximately 2-week count variance.

The assay was immunoSEQ multiplex PCR, and TCRdb's table has in-frame clones only and misses some. The table records about 130,000 clones, about 88% of them present only once. The TCR originated in a person between 18 and 69 years old in good health. The chain carries TRBV10-3 and TRBJ2-5; the D is unclear. The sequencing input was blood. The CDR3 DNA reads TGTGCCATCAGTCTTGGGGAAGAGACCCAGTACTTC. This codes for CAISLGEETQYF.